Listed below are T cell receptor beta chains from one sample, sequenced in a study of OX40 agonist ivuxolimab in advanced cancers. The assay was immunoSEQ multiplex PCR, and TCRdb's table has in-frame clones only and misses some. This table holds 100,000 or so clones, roughly 95% found once. Sample: CD4+ or CD8+ T cells sorted from blood, taken in a trial of the OX40 agonist ivuxolimab. These receptors were collected from an adult with an advanced solid tumor such as melanoma, head and neck, liver or kidney cancer. The CDR3 runs from the conserved cysteine through the conserved F or W. The order of the fields is V gene, J gene, D gene, CDR3 DNA, CDR3 protein. The D gene is left open where the match is weak.

v_call: TRBV4-1
j_call: TRBJ1-5
d_call: NA
cdr3_nt: TGCGCCAGCAGCCTCGCAGCCGATCAGCCCCAGCATTTT
cdr3_aa: CASSLAADQPQHF

v_call: TRBV11-2
j_call: TRBJ1-5
d_call: NA
cdr3_nt: TGTGCCAGCAGCATTACCGGGGGTTCTAGCAATCAGCCCCAGCATTTT
cdr3_aa: CASSITGGSSNQPQHF

v_call: TRBV13
j_call: TRBJ2-1
d_call: TRBD2
cdr3_nt: TGTGCCAGCAGCTTAGGACTAGCGAACAATGAGCAGTTCTTC
cdr3_aa: CASSLGLANNEQFF

v_call: TRBV7-6
j_call: TRBJ2-6
d_call: NA
cdr3_nt: TGTGCCAGCAGCCCCCCAAGGGACTCTGGGGCCAACGTCCTGACTTTC
cdr3_aa: CASSPPRDSGANVLTF

v_call: TRBV13
j_call: TRBJ2-7
d_call: TRBD2
cdr3_nt: TGTGCCAGCAGCCCCCCGACTAGCGCCGAGCAGTACTTC
cdr3_aa: CASSPPTSAEQYF

v_call: TRBV7-9
j_call: TRBJ2-1
d_call: TRBD1
cdr3_nt: TGTGCCAGCAGCCAGGGGGTACCCGGGCAGTTCTTC
cdr3_aa: CASSQGVPGQFF

v_call: TRBV19
j_call: TRBJ1-2
d_call: TRBD1
cdr3_nt: TGTGCCAGTAGTATAGGAAATACAGGGGGCGCATACTATGGCTACACCTTC
cdr3_aa: CASSIGNTGGAYYGYTF

v_call: TRBV4-1
j_call: TRBJ2-1
d_call: TRBD1
cdr3_nt: TGCGCCAGCAGCCCACAGGGGATGCTTGGCAATGAGCAGTTCTTC
cdr3_aa: CASSPQGMLGNEQFF

v_call: TRBV15
j_call: TRBJ2-5
d_call: TRBD2
cdr3_nt: TGTGCCACCCAGGCTAGCGGGGAGACCCAGTACTTC
cdr3_aa: CATQASGETQYF

v_call: TRBV15
j_call: TRBJ1-1
d_call: TRBD1
cdr3_nt: TGTGCCACCAGCAGATCCTCGGGGACAGGGGGGAGCACTGAAGCTTTCTTT
cdr3_aa: CATSRSSGTGGSTEAFF

v_call: TRBV6-5
j_call: TRBJ2-1
d_call: TRBD2
cdr3_nt: TGTGCCAGCAGTTGGACTAGAACTAATGAGCAGTTCTTC
cdr3_aa: CASSWTRTNEQFF

v_call: TRBV7-8
j_call: TRBJ1-1
d_call: NA
cdr3_nt: TGTGCCAGCAGCTTGATTCGGGGTACTGAAGCTTTCTTT
cdr3_aa: CASSLIRGTEAFF

v_call: TRBV28
j_call: TRBJ2-2
d_call: NA
cdr3_nt: TGTGCCAGCAGCCCCGGACCGAACACCGGGGAGCTGTTTTTT
cdr3_aa: CASSPGPNTGELFF

v_call: TRBV7-2
j_call: TRBJ2-1
d_call: NA
cdr3_nt: TGTGCCAGCAGCGAAAATCTAAGGAATGAGCAGTTCTTC
cdr3_aa: CASSENLRNEQFF

v_call: TRBV6-5
j_call: TRBJ1-4
d_call: NA
cdr3_nt: TGTGCCAGCAGTTACTCGGAGGGGACTAATGAAAAACTGTTTTTT
cdr3_aa: CASSYSEGTNEKLFF